One TCR beta chain is described in this entry. Its antigen is unidentified. A junction boundary mismatches the germline segment, possibly from a read error. Produced via immunoSEQ multiplex PCR; TCRdb's table is partial and in-frame only. The table records roughly 2.6 million clones, roughly nine tenths of them present only once. The data derive from a study of shared clonotypes between healthy human individuals. Findings and caveats of the study: Researchers found naive subsets generally carried larger estimated richness than memory subsets. Depth was large, yet rarefaction showed that sorted-subset sequencing was incomplete.

The receptor's source is a man between 18 and 29 years old in good health. The sequencing sample was made of naive CD4+ T cells sorted from blood. Subset defined: CD45RA+ positively selected.

The CDR3 here is CASSAVDRPLKHF. In DNA, the CDR3 is TGTGCCAGCAGTGCCGTGGACAGGCCCCTGAAGCACTTC. The chain is built from TRBV2 and TRBJ2-7, with 7 bases fitting TRBD1. CDR1 is SNHLY, CDR2 FYNNEI, per germline. This CDR3 comprises 13 residues.